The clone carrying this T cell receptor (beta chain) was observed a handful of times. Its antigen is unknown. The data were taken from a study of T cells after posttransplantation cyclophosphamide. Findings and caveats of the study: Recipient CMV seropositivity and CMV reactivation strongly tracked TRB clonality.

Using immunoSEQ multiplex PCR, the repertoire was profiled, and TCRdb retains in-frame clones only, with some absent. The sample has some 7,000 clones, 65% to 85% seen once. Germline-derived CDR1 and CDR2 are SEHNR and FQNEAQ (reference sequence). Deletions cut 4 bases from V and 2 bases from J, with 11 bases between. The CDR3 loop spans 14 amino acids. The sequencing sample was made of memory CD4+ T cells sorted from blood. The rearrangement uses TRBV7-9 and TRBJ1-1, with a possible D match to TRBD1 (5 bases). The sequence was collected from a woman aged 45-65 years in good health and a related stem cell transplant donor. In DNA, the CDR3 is TGTGCCAGCAGCTCGGGGGTAGGAAACACTGAAGCTTTCTTT. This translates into CASSSGVGNTEAFF.